The T cell receptor (beta chain) under discussion was sequenced for a study of cytomegalovirus exposure and HLA in healthy donors. Primers: 60 Vbeta forward and 13 Jbeta reverse. Produced via immunoSEQ multiplex PCR; TCRdb's table is partial and in-frame only. The sample carries more than 110,000 clones, 60% to 85% recorded once. Donors likely had unrecorded immune exposures despite being nominally healthy when sampled. This CDR3 has 15 amino acids. V shed 4 bases and J 2 bases; nucleotides not matched to a gene: 5. The germline CDR1 and CDR2 sequences are MNHEY and SVGAGI. The clonotype comes from a male donor in good health and CMV-seronegative. Sequencing was performed on PBMCs. The chain employs TRBV6-5 and TRBJ1-5; 7 bases are a match to TRBD1. The CDR3 coding sequence is TGTGCCAGCAGTTTCGCAGGGGGAGGCAATCAGCCCCAGCATTTT. The encoded protein is CASSFAGGGNQPQHF.